The 28 T cell receptor beta chains below all came from one sample that was sequenced in a study of identical twins. TCRdb re-called the 5' RACE reads through MiXCR, storing one row per CDR3 protein. This sample has 500,000 or so distinct CDR3 sequences, with around 15% found just once. The data also belong to a second study, concerning yellow fever vaccine responses in identical twins.

Specimen: CD4+ T cells sorted from blood. The receptors were sampled from a woman younger than 35 in good health.

The genes are TRBV6-2 or TRBV6-3 and TRBJ1-3; D perhaps matches TRBD1 (5 bases). The CDR3 extends over 16 amino acids. Trimming took off 7 bases at V and 0 bases at J, with 16 bases between the two ends. CDR1 and CDR2 from the germline V gene are MNHEY and SVGEGT. CDR3 in amino acids: CASKPNDRLSGNTIYF. The DNA of the CDR3 is TGTGCCAGCAAACCCAACGACAGACTCTCTGGAAACACCATATATTTT.

The chain uses TRBV29-1 and TRBJ2-3, with D tentatively TRBD1 or TRBD2 (5 bases each). The CDR3 runs 13 residues. V was clipped by 6 bases and J by 3 bases, with 13 bases between them. Germline V gives CDR1 SQVTM, CDR2 ANQGSEA. CDR3 in DNA: TGCAGCGTAACAAGGGACCAAACAGATACGCAGTATTTT. Amino acid sequence: CSVTRDQTDTQYF.

This clonotype was seen a handful of times. This chain links TRBV19 with TRBJ1-4; unclear D gene. This CDR3 has 14 residues. V dropped 8 bases and J dropped 5 bases, with 15 bases sitting between them. Per germline, CDR1 LNHDA and CDR2 SQIVND (reference sequence). Here the CDR3 reads CASSKGMRNEKLFF. In nucleotides, the CDR3 is TGTGCCAGTTCGAAGGGTATGAGGAATGAAAAACTGTTTTTT.

This clonotype came up many times. This chain connects TRBV3-1 to TRBJ1-1, with D possibly matching TRBD1 (6 bases). The germline V gene has CDR1 LGHDT and CDR2 YNNKEL (reference sequence). The CDR3 is 14 amino acids. Trimming cost V 1 base and J 4 bases, with 10 bases left between them. DNA of the CDR3: TGTGCCAGCAGCCAAGTAGGGGGGGGCACTGAAGCTTTCTTT. It specifies CASSQVGGGTEAFF.

This clonotype is a singleton in its sample. This sequence joins TRBV18 and TRBJ2-3, with 10 positions matching TRBD2. The CDR3 sequence is 14 residues long. The J segment lost 3 bases and the V segment lost 6 bases, leaving 3 bases of the junction unmatched. CDR1 is KGHSH, CDR2 LQKENI, per germline. CDR3 bases: TGTGCCAGCTCGACTAGCGGGCGGACAGATACGCAGTATTTT. Encoded protein: CASSTSGRTDTQYF.

This clonotype has only a few counts. This chain uses TRBV7-9 with TRBJ2-3, with 7 bases fitting TRBD2. The CDR3 is 14 amino acids. V lost 1 base, J lost 11 bases, and 9 bases stayed unmatched. Germline CDR1 is SEHNR and CDR2 is FQNEAQ (reference sequence). CDR3 residues: CASSLVLEASGQYF. The CDR3 nucleotides read TGTGCCAGCAGCTTAGTTCTCGAGGCTAGCGGGCAGTATTTT.

This clonotype was picked up a small number of times. The chain uses TRBV5-1 and TRBJ2-1; TRBD2 matches at 9 bases. Germline CDR1 reads SGHRS; CDR2 reads YFSETQ. The CDR3 length is 15 residues. V was pared by 2 bases and J by 5 bases, with 5 bases of the junction left unmatched. The CDR3 DNA follows: TGCGCCAGCAGCTTTGGGTTAGCGGGGGACAATGAGCAGTTCTTC. It specifies CASSFGLAGDNEQFF.

This clonotype was recorded at least ten times. The chain has TRBV30 and TRBJ2-7; 9 bases align to TRBD2. With 0 bases clipped from V and 4 bases from J, the junction kept 4 bases outside the gene matches. This CDR3 is 14 amino acids long. Germline loops: CDR1 GTSNPN, CDR2 SVGIG (reference sequence). CDR3 nucleotide sequence: TGTGCCTGGAGTGTATCGAGCGGGAGGTACGAGCAGTACTTC. Protein sequence: CAWSVSSGRYEQYF. Variable domain in full (rest from reference TRBV30 and TRBJ2-7): SQTIHQWPATLVQPVGSPLSLECTVEGTSNPNLYWYRQAAGRGLQLLFYSVGIGQISSEVPQNLSASRPQDRQFILSSKKLLLSDSGFYLCAWSVSSGRYEQYFGPGTRLTVT.

The J gene is TRBJ2-7, the V gene TRBV19; either TRBD1 or TRBD2 may supply D (6 bases each). The V gene lost 10 bases and the J gene lost 4 bases, with 20 bases spanning the gap. Germline loops: CDR1 LNHDA, CDR2 SQIVND (reference sequence). The CDR3 is 14 amino acids. As DNA, the CDR3 is TGTGCCACCAGCACCGGGGGCGCAAAGTACGAGCAGTACTTC. Translating it yields CATSTGGAKYEQYF.

Ten or more counts support this clonotype. The chain is built from TRBV24-1 and TRBJ2-7, with D perhaps TRBD1 (6 bases). This CDR3 contains 14 residues. V lost 3 bases to trimming and J lost 12 bases, with 20 bases between them. Germline CDR1 is KGHDR and CDR2 is SFDVKD. The CDR3 DNA is TGTGCCACCAGTGATACCGCAGTCTCAGGGGTTCTGTACTTC. Residues: CATSDTAVSGVLYF.

This clonotype was counted at least ten times. The chain recombines TRBV5-1 with TRBJ2-2, with TRBD2 matching over 14 bases. CDR1 is SGHRS and CDR2 is YFSETQ in the germline V gene. The CDR3 length is 16 residues. J was trimmed by 4 bases and V by 2 bases; bases with no gene match: 1. The CDR3 DNA sequence: TGCGCCAGCAGCTTCGGGACTAGCGGGAGCACCGGGGAGCTGTTTTTT. Translation: CASSFGTSGSTGELFF. Full variable domain (outside the CDR3, taken from reference TRBV5-1 and TRBJ2-2): KAGVTQTPRYLIKTRGQQVTLSCSPISGHRSVSWYQQTPGQGLQFLFEYFSETQRNKGNFPGRFSGRQFSNSRSEMNVSTLELGDSALYLCASSFGTSGSTGELFFGEGSRLTVL.

This clonotype was counted a few times. The chain is built from TRBV10-3 and TRBJ2-1, with D maybe TRBD1 (6 bases). Per germline, CDR1 ENHRY and CDR2 SYGVKD. The CDR3 is 15 amino acids. V lost 2 bases to trimming and J lost 3 bases, with 11 bases between them. The CDR3 is CAISERGIDYNEQFF. In DNA, the CDR3 is TGTGCCATCAGTGAGAGGGGGATTGACTACAATGAGCAGTTCTTC.

There are many counts of this clonotype. This rearrangement joins TRBV4-1 to TRBJ2-5, with 13 bases that match TRBD2. CDR1 is MGHRA and CDR2 is YSYEKL in the germline V gene. The CDR3 covers 19 residues. With V trimmed by 7 bases and J by 4 bases, 18 bases remained unmatched. Written as DNA, the CDR3 is TGCGCCAGCACCCCAAGCACGGGGATGAGACTAGCGGGAGGAGAGACCCAGTACTTC. This gives the protein CASTPSTGMRLAGGETQYF.

This clonotype was found a few times. This chain uses TRBV11-2 with TRBJ2-1; TRBD2 aligns across 15 bases. V lost 5 bases to trimming and J lost 2 bases; unmatched junction nucleotides: 4. CDR1 and CDR2 (germline): SGHAT, FQNNGV. The CDR3 totals 17 residues. CDR3 coding DNA: TGTGCCAGCAGCCGCGGACTAGCGGGGGGGCCCTACAATGAGCAGTTCTTC. Translated: CASSRGLAGGPYNEQFF.

V usage is TRBV5-1 and J usage is TRBJ2-1; D remains unclear. V was clipped by 0 bases and J by 7 bases, with 11 bases between them. Germline CDR1 is SGHRS and CDR2 is YFSETQ. The CDR3 has 14 amino acids. DNA of the CDR3: TGCGCCAGCAGCTTGGCGGCAGGATTTAATGAGCAGTTCTTC. Its protein product is CASSLAAGFNEQFF.

This rearrangement joins TRBV20-1 to TRBJ2-1; TRBD2 aligns across 15 bases. The CDR3 is 16 amino acids. CDR1 and CDR2 from the germline V gene are DFQATT and SNEGSKA (reference sequence). J lost 7 bases, V lost 4 bases, and 8 bases had no gene match. CDR3 nucleotides: TGCAGTGCTACGGGACTAGCGGGAGGTTGGCGGAATGAGCAGTTCTTC. It yields the protein CSATGLAGGWRNEQFF.

The CDR3 sequence is CASSESPFCAWRFF. The CDR3 DNA sequence: TGTGCCAGCAGTGAATCTCCGTTTTGCGCTTGGCGGTTCTTC. The chain uses TRBV25-1 and TRBJ2-1; no clear D gene. The CDR3 is made up of 14 amino acids. Germline CDR1 is MGHDK and CDR2 is SYGVNS. V lost 1 base and J lost 15, with 19 bases in between.

This clonotype was observed a handful of times. This chain connects TRBV7-2 to TRBJ2-1; D gene unclear. Germline loops: CDR1 SGHTA, CDR2 FQGNSA. This CDR3 has 14 amino acids. With 1 base removed from V and 0 bases from J, the gap between germline ends came to 4 bases. The CDR3 spells CASSLEYSYNEQFF. DNA for the CDR3: TGTGCCAGCAGCTTAGAGTACTCCTACAATGAGCAGTTCTTC.

The chain joins TRBV6-1 to TRBJ2-2; 9 nucleotides agree with TRBD1. CDR1 and CDR2 (germline): MNHNS, SASEGT. This CDR3 has 16 amino acids. After removal of 6 bases from V and 7 bases from J, the junction contained 12 bases not matched to a gene. The CDR3 region has the DNA TGTGCCAGCAGCCGAGGACAGGGGATTCGAGGCGGGGAGCTGTTTTTT. Residues: CASSRGQGIRGGELFF.

This clonotype turned up a few times. The chain combines TRBV10-3 with TRBJ2-7, with D hard to call. The CDR3 has 14 residues. Trimming left V 3 bases short and J 2 bases short, with 11 bases between. Germline V lookup: CDR1 ENHRY, CDR2 SYGVKD. Written as DNA, the CDR3 is TGTGCCATCAGTGAAACCCCGACGGCCTACGAGCAGTACTTC. It is translated as CAISETPTAYEQYF.

The sample holds a few counts of this clonotype. V is TRBV20-1 and J is TRBJ2-7; D is possibly TRBD1 (5 bases). The V end was cut by 1 base, the J end by 5 bases, with 18 bases between. The germline CDR1 and CDR2 sequences are DFQATT and SNEGSKA (reference sequence). The CDR3 has 15 residues. The CDR3 sequence is CSARGRAGYKHEQYF. CDR3 nucleotides: TGCAGTGCTAGAGGTAGGGCAGGGTACAAGCACGAGCAGTACTTC.

V is TRBV7-9 and J is TRBJ2-7; 8 bases line up with TRBD2. The CDR3 is made up of 15 amino acids. The J segment lost 5 bases and the V segment lost 5 bases, leaving 11 bases of the junction unmatched. Germline CDR1 is SEHNR and CDR2 is FQNEAQ (reference sequence). The CDR3 bases are TGTGCCAGCAGCCAAACGGGAGGGCCCGCGGACGAGCAGTACTTC. Protein: CASSQTGGPADEQYF. The entire variable domain, with the rest obtained from reference TRBV7-9 and TRBJ2-7, is as follows: DTGVSQNPRHKITKRGQNVTFRCDPISEHNRLYWYRQTLGQGPEFLTYFQNEAQLEKSRLLSDRFSAERPKGSFSTLEIQRTEQGDSAMYLCASSQTGGPADEQYFGPGTRLTVT.

This sequence joins TRBV2 and TRBJ2-7; 8 bases line up with TRBD2. The junction had 17 bases not matched to a gene; V was cut back by 6 bases and J by 7 bases. This CDR3 is built from 16 residues. Germline lookup yields CDR1 SNHLY and CDR2 FYNNEI. In DNA form, the CDR3 reads TGTGCCAGCAGCCAAGCCCTGGGACTAGGGCAGGGAGAGCAGTACTTC. Residues: CASSQALGLGQGEQYF.

This clonotype occurred a few times. The chain combines TRBV20-1 with TRBJ2-7; D remains unclear. Germline V gives CDR1 DFQATT, CDR2 SNEGSKA (reference sequence). V was pared by 5 bases and J by 5 bases, with 19 bases between. The CDR3 totals 14 residues. The CDR3 bases are TGCAGTGCTCAAAGCCCCCTTGTGTCAGACGAGCAGTACTTC. Protein: CSAQSPLVSDEQYF.

A few counts support this clonotype. This chain joins TRBV11-3 and TRBJ1-3; no definite D call. V was clipped by 3 bases and J by 8 bases, with 17 bases between them. This CDR3 has 15 amino acids. CDR1 is SGHNT, CDR2 YENEEA, per germline. DNA for the CDR3: TGTGCCAGCAGCTTCCCTAACTGGGAGGAAGACACCATATATTTT. Its protein product is CASSFPNWEEDTIYF.

This clonotype appeared a few times. The chain links TRBV6-1 to TRBJ2-3, with 9 bases lining up with TRBD2. Looked up from germline, CDR1 is MNHNS and CDR2 is SASEGT. With 6 bases clipped from V and 11 bases from J, the junction kept 6 bases outside the gene matches. CDR3 length: 12 amino acids. CDR3 loop: CASRPLAGLQYF. CDR3 bases: TGTGCCAGCAGACCACTAGCGGGTCTGCAGTATTTT.

V gene TRBV6-2 or TRBV6-3 combines with J gene TRBJ2-7; 13 nucleotides match TRBD2. Germline V CDR1 and CDR2: MNHEY, SVGEGT. There are 16 residues in the CDR3. V was clipped by 6 bases and J by 3 bases; unmatched bases: 8. The DNA for the CDR3 is TGTGCCAGCAGGACCGGGACTAGCGGGATCTACTACGAGCAGTACTTC. This sequence encodes CASRTGTSGIYYEQYF.

The gene calls are TRBV20-1 and TRBJ2-7, with 8 bases that match TRBD1. Germline loops: CDR1 DFQATT, CDR2 SNEGSKA (reference sequence). The trim removed 3 bases at V and 6 bases at J, leaving 10 bases unmatched. The CDR3 loop spans 14 amino acids. The CDR3 region is CSASGGTGIGEQYF. The CDR3 bases are TGCAGTGCTAGCGGAGGGACAGGAATAGGCGAGCAGTACTTC.